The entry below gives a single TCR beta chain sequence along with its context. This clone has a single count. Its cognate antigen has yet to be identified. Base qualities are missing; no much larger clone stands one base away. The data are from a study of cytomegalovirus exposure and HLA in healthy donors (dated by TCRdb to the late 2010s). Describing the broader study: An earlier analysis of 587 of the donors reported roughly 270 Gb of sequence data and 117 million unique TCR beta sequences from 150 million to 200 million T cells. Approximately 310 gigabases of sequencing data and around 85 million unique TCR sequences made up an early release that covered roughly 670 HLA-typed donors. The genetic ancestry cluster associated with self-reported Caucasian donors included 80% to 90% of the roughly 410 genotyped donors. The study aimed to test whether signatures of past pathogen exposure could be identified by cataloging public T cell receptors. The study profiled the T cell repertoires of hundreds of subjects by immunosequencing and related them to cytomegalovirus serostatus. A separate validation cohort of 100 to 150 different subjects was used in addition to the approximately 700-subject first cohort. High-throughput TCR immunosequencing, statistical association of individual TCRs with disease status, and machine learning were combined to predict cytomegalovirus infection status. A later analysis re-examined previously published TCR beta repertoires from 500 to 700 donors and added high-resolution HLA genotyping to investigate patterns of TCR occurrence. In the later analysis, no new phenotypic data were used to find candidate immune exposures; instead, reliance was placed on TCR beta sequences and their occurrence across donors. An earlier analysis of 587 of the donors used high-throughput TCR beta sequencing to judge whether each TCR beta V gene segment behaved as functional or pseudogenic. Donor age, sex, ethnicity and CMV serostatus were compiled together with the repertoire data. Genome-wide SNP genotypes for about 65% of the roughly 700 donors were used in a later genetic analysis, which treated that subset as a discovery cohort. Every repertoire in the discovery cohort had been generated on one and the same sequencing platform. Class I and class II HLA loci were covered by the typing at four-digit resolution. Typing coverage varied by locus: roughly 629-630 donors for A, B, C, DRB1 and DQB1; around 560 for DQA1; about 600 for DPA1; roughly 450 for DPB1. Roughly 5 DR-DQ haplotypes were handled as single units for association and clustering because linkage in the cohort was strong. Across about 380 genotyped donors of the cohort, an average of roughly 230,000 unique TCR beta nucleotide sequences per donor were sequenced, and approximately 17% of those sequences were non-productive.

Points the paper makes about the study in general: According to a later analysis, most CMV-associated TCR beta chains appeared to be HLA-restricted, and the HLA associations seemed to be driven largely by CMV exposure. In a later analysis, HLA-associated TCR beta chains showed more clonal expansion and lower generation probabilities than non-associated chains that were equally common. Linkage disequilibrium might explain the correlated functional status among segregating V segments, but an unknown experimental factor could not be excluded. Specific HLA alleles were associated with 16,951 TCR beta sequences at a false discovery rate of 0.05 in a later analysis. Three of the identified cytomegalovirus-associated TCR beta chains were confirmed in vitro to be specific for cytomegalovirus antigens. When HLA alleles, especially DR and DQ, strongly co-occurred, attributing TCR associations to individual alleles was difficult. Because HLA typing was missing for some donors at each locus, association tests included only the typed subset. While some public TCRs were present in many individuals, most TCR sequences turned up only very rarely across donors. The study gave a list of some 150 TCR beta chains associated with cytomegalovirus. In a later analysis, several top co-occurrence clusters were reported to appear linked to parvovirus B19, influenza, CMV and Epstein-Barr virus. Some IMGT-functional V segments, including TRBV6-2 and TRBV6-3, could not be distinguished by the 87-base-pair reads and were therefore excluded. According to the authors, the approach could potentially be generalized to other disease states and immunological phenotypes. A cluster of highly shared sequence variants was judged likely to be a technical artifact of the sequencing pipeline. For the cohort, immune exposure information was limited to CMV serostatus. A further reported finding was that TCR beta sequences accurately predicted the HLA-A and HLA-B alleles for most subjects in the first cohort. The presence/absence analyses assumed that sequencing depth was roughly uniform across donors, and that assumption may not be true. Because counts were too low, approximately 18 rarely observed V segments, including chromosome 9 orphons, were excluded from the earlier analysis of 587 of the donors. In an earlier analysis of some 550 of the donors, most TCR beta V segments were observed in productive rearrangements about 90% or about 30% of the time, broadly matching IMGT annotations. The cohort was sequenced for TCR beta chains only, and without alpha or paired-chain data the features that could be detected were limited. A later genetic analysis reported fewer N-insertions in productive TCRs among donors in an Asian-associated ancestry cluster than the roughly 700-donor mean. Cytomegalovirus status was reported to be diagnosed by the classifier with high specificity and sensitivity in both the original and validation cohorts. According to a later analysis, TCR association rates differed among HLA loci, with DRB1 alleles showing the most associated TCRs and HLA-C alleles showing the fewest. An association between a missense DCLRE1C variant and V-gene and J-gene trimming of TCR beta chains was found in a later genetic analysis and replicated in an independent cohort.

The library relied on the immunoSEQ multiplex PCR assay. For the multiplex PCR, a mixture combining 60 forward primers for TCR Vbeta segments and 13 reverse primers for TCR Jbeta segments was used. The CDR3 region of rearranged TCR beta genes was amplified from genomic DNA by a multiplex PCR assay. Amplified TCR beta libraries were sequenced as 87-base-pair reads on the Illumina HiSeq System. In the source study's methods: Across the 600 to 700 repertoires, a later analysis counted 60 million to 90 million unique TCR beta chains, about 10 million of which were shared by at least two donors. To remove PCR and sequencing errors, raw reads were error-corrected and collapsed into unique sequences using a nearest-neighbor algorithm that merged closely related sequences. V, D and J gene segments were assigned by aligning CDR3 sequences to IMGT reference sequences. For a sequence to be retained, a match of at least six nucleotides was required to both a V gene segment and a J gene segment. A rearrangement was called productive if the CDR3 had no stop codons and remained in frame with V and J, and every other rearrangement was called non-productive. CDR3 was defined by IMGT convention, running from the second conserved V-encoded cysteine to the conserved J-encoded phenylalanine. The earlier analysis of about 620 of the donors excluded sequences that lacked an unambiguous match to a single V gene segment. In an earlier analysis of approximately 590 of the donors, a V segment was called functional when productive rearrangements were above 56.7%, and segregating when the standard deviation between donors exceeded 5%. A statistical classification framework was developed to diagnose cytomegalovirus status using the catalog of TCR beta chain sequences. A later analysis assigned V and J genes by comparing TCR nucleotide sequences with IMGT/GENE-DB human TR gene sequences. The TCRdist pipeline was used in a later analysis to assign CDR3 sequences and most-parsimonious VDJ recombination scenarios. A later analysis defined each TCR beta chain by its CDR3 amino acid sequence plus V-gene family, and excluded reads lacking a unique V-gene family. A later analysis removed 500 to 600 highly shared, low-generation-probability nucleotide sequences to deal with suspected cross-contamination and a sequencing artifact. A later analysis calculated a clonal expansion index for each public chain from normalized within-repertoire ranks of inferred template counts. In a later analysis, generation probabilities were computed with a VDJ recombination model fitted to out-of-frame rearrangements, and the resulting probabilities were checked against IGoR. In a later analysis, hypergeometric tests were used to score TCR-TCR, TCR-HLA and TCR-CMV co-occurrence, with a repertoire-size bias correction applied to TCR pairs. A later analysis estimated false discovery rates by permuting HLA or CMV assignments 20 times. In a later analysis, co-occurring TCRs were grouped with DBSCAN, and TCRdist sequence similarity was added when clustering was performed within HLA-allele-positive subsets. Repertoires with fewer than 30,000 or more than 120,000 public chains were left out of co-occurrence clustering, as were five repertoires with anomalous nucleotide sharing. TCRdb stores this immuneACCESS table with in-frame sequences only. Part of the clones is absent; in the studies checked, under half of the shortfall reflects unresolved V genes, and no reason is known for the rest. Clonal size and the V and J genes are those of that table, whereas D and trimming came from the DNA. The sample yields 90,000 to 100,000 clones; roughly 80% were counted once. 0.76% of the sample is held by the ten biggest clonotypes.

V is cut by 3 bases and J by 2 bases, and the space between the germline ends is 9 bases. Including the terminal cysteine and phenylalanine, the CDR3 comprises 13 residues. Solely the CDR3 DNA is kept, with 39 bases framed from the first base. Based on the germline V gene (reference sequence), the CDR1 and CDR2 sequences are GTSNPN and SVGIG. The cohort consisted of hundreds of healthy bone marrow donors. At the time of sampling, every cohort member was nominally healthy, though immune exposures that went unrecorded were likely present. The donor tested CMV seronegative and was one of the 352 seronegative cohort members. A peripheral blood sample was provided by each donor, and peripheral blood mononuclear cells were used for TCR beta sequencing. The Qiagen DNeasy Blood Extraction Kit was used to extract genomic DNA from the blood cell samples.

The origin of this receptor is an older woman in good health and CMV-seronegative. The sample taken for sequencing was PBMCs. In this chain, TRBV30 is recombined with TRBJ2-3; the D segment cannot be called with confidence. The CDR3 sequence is CAWRRLVTDTQYF. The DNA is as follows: TGTGCCTGGAGGAGACTCGTCACAGATACGCAGTATTTT.